Listed below are T cell receptor beta chains from one sample, sequenced in a study of blood T cells in healthy people across ages. TCRdb redid the calling of the 5' RACE reads with MiXCR, one entry per CDR3 protein. This sample has about 830,000 distinct CDR3 sequences; less than 80% occur once, and the top ten carry 25% to 35%. The sample taken for sequencing was blood. These receptors originate from a man aged 30-40 years in good health. The CDR3 runs from the conserved cysteine through the conserved F or W. D genes are given only for firm matches. Part of the rows lack a size; the others show once, few, many or a class for expanded clones.

d_gene: -
abundance: -
j_gene: TRBJ1-5
v_gene: TRBV7-2
CDR3nt: TGTGCCAGCAGCCGCGCCGGGACAACCAGCAATCAGCCCCAGCATTTT
CDR3aa: CASSRAGTTSNQPQHF

d_gene: TRBD1
abundance: few
j_gene: TRBJ2-5
v_gene: TRBV7-8
CDR3nt: TGTGCCAGCAGCCTACGGACAGGGGGCGAAGAGACCCAGTACTTC
CDR3aa: CASSLRTGGEETQYF

d_gene: TRBD1
abundance: few
j_gene: TRBJ2-7
v_gene: TRBV5-1
CDR3nt: TGCGCCTCCCAAGGACAGGTGGGATCCTACGAGCAGTACTTC
CDR3aa: CASQGQVGSYEQYF

d_gene: TRBD2
abundance: -
j_gene: TRBJ2-1
v_gene: TRBV6-2/TRBV6-3
CDR3nt: TGTGCCACTGGGAGAGGGGGACTAGCGGGGGTTTACAATGAGCAGTTCTTC
CDR3aa: CATGRGGLAGVYNEQFF

d_gene: TRBD2
abundance: -
j_gene: TRBJ2-2
v_gene: TRBV25-1
CDR3nt: TGTGCCAGCAGTGAGCTAGCGGGGGGGCCGCGGACCGGGGAGCTGTTTTTT
CDR3aa: CASSELAGGPRTGELFF

d_gene: -
abundance: once
j_gene: TRBJ2-3
v_gene: TRBV6-1
CDR3nt: TGTGCCAGCGTGGAGGGGCGGAATACGCAGTATTTT
CDR3aa: CASVEGRNTQYF

d_gene: -
abundance: few
j_gene: TRBJ1-1
v_gene: TRBV7-8
CDR3nt: TGTGCCAGCAGAATGGGGGCGTCGAACACTGAAGCTTTCTTT
CDR3aa: CASRMGASNTEAFF

d_gene: TRBD1
abundance: few
j_gene: TRBJ2-7
v_gene: TRBV28
CDR3nt: TGTGCCAGCAGTAACCTCGGGACAGGGTACTACGAGCAGTACTTC
CDR3aa: CASSNLGTGYYEQYF

d_gene: TRBD1
abundance: -
j_gene: TRBJ1-2
v_gene: TRBV6-1
CDR3nt: TGTGCCAGCAGCGTGGACAGGGCGGGAGGCTACACCTTC
CDR3aa: CASSVDRAGGYTF

d_gene: TRBD2
abundance: few
j_gene: TRBJ2-1
v_gene: TRBV6-2/TRBV6-3
CDR3nt: TGTGCCAGCAGCCATACTAGCGGGGGGGCAGGTAATGAGCAGTTCTTC
CDR3aa: CASSHTSGGAGNEQFF

d_gene: TRBD2
abundance: -
j_gene: TRBJ2-1
v_gene: TRBV9
CDR3nt: TGTGCCAGCAGCGTAGGTGCCCGGGGTAGCGGGAATGAGCAGTTCTTC
CDR3aa: CASSVGARGSGNEQFF

d_gene: -
abundance: -
j_gene: TRBJ2-1
v_gene: TRBV15
CDR3nt: TGTGCCACCAGCAGAGATGGGGCTCCATACTCCTACAATGAGCAGTTCTTC
CDR3aa: CATSRDGAPYSYNEQFF

d_gene: TRBD1
abundance: -
j_gene: TRBJ2-2
v_gene: TRBV6-6
CDR3nt: TGTGCCAGCAGTCCCCGGGACAGGGGGCGTGGGGAGCTGTTTTTT
CDR3aa: CASSPRDRGRGELFF

d_gene: -
abundance: few
j_gene: TRBJ2-5
v_gene: TRBV20-1
CDR3nt: TGCAGTGCTAGAGACGTCAGGTCGGGGAAAGAGACCCAGTACTTC
CDR3aa: CSARDVRSGKETQYF

d_gene: -
abundance: -
j_gene: TRBJ2-1
v_gene: TRBV7-2
CDR3nt: TGTGCCAGCAGCTTAGTCCCGAGAGGGAATGAGCAGTTCTTC
CDR3aa: CASSLVPRGNEQFF

d_gene: TRBD2
abundance: -
j_gene: TRBJ2-1
v_gene: TRBV30
CDR3nt: TGTGCCTGGAGTGTACCTAGCGGGGGAAACTACAATGAGCAGTTCTTC
CDR3aa: CAWSVPSGGNYNEQFF

d_gene: -
abundance: -
j_gene: TRBJ2-2
v_gene: TRBV30
CDR3nt: TGTGCCTGGAGTTCAGGGAGCACCGGGGAGCTGTTTTTT
CDR3aa: CAWSSGSTGELFF

d_gene: -
abundance: -
j_gene: TRBJ1-2
v_gene: TRBV25-1
CDR3nt: TGTGCCAGCAGTGAATATGGGTCCAGGGCCGAAGGCTACACCTTC
CDR3aa: CASSEYGSRAEGYTF

d_gene: -
abundance: -
j_gene: TRBJ2-1
v_gene: TRBV28
CDR3nt: TGTGCCAGCAGTCTCCCACGTCAGCGCGAGCAGTTCTTC
CDR3aa: CASSLPRQREQFF

d_gene: -
abundance: few
j_gene: TRBJ1-5
v_gene: TRBV15
CDR3nt: TGTGCCACCAGCAGCCCCCCTGGGGGCTTAAGCAATCAGCCCCAGCATTTT
CDR3aa: CATSSPPGGLSNQPQHF

d_gene: -
abundance: few
j_gene: TRBJ2-1
v_gene: TRBV29-1
CDR3nt: TGCAGCACCAGGGAGAGTGAAACCCATGAGCAGTTCTTC
CDR3aa: CSTRESETHEQFF

d_gene: TRBD1
abundance: few
j_gene: TRBJ1-2
v_gene: TRBV7-9
CDR3nt: TGTGCCAGCAGCCGGCGGGAGGGACAGGGAACTACTAACTATGGCTACACCTTC
CDR3aa: CASSRREGQGTTNYGYTF

d_gene: TRBD2
abundance: -
j_gene: TRBJ2-1
v_gene: TRBV20-1
CDR3nt: TGCAGTGCTAGAGAACTAGCGGGGGGGCCCCGTTTCCAGTTCTTC
CDR3aa: CSARELAGGPRFQFF

d_gene: -
abundance: -
j_gene: TRBJ1-1
v_gene: TRBV20-1
CDR3nt: TGCAGTGCTACGAAGAACACTGAAGCTTTCTTT
CDR3aa: CSATKNTEAFF

d_gene: -
abundance: -
j_gene: TRBJ2-3
v_gene: TRBV29-1
CDR3nt: TGCAGCGTTGAAGATAGTAGTCCGGGGGCGGGGGATACGCAGTATTTT
CDR3aa: CSVEDSSPGAGDTQYF

d_gene: TRBD2
abundance: -
j_gene: TRBJ2-1
v_gene: TRBV29-1
CDR3nt: TGCAGCGTCCAAGGGATAAGCGGGGTCCTTGGACAGTTCTTC
CDR3aa: CSVQGISGVLGQFF

d_gene: -
abundance: once
j_gene: TRBJ1-6
v_gene: TRBV4-3
CDR3nt: TGCGCCAGCAGCCAACGTTGGGACCTGGGGGATTCACCCCTCCACTTT
CDR3aa: CASSQRWDLGDSPLHF

d_gene: -
abundance: -
j_gene: TRBJ2-7
v_gene: TRBV5-1
CDR3nt: TGCGCCAGCAGCTTGACGACTAATTACGAGCAGTACTTC
CDR3aa: CASSLTTNYEQYF

d_gene: TRBD2
abundance: -
j_gene: TRBJ2-1
v_gene: TRBV28
CDR3nt: TGTGCCAGCAGTAACAACCGATTAGCGGGGGGGCCAAACAATGAGCAGTTCTTC
CDR3aa: CASSNNRLAGGPNNEQFF

d_gene: -
abundance: -
j_gene: TRBJ1-4
v_gene: TRBV15
CDR3nt: TGTGCCACCAGCCGTCGGGGCACAACTAATGAAAAACTGTTTTTT
CDR3aa: CATSRRGTTNEKLFF

d_gene: TRBD2
abundance: -
j_gene: TRBJ2-3
v_gene: TRBV20-1
CDR3nt: TGCAGTGCTAGAGTGGGGACTAGCGGGGGGGCCATTAATACGCAGTATTTT
CDR3aa: CSARVGTSGGAINTQYF

d_gene: -
abundance: -
j_gene: TRBJ2-3
v_gene: TRBV20-1
CDR3nt: TGCAGTCCTAGTTCAGAGTTCACAGATACGCAGTATTTT
CDR3aa: CSPSSEFTDTQYF

d_gene: -
abundance: -
j_gene: TRBJ1-1
v_gene: TRBV10-3
CDR3nt: TGTGCCATCAGTGAGGAGGGGATGAACACTGAAGCTTTCTTT
CDR3aa: CAISEEGMNTEAFF

d_gene: -
abundance: -
j_gene: TRBJ2-7
v_gene: TRBV4-3
CDR3nt: TGCGCCAGCAAACTCATCCAAGGTGGGGCCTACGAGCAGTACTTC
CDR3aa: CASKLIQGGAYEQYF

d_gene: TRBD1
abundance: -
j_gene: TRBJ2-3
v_gene: TRBV27
CDR3nt: TGTGCCAGCAGGCTACGAGGACAGGGAACAGATACGCAGTATTTT
CDR3aa: CASRLRGQGTDTQYF

d_gene: TRBD2
abundance: -
j_gene: TRBJ2-3
v_gene: TRBV9
CDR3nt: TGTGCCAGCAGCGTAGCTAGCGGGGAGAGCACAGATACGCAGTATTTT
CDR3aa: CASSVASGESTDTQYF

d_gene: -
abundance: few
j_gene: TRBJ2-7
v_gene: TRBV7-9
CDR3nt: TGTGCCATCCGCGGGGTGACCTACGAGCAGTACTTC
CDR3aa: CAIRGVTYEQYF

d_gene: TRBD1
abundance: -
j_gene: TRBJ2-1
v_gene: TRBV7-2
CDR3nt: TGTGCCAGCAGCCCCCCGTCAGGGGGCGAGAATGAGCAGTTCTTC
CDR3aa: CASSPPSGGENEQFF

d_gene: -
abundance: -
j_gene: TRBJ2-5
v_gene: TRBV9
CDR3nt: TGTGCCAGCAGCTCGGGCCCAGAAGAGACCCAGTACTTC
CDR3aa: CASSSGPEETQYF

d_gene: TRBD1
abundance: few
j_gene: TRBJ1-1
v_gene: TRBV5-1
CDR3nt: TGCGCCAGCAGCTTACGGACAGGGGGCGCTGAAGCTTTCTTT
CDR3aa: CASSLRTGGAEAFF

d_gene: TRBD2
abundance: many
j_gene: TRBJ2-7
v_gene: TRBV12-3/TRBV12-4
CDR3nt: TGTGCCAGCAGCTTGACTAGCGGATCCTACGAGCAGTACTTC
CDR3aa: CASSLTSGSYEQYF

d_gene: -
abundance: few
j_gene: TRBJ2-4
v_gene: TRBV20-1
CDR3nt: TGCAGTGCTAGAGATCTAGCGAAAGCCAAAAACATTCAGTACTTC
CDR3aa: CSARDLAKAKNIQYF

d_gene: TRBD1
abundance: -
j_gene: TRBJ1-1
v_gene: TRBV6-6
CDR3nt: TGTGCCAGCAGTTTCAGGGGGACCAACACTGAAGCTTTCTTT
CDR3aa: CASSFRGTNTEAFF

d_gene: -
abundance: -
j_gene: TRBJ1-1
v_gene: TRBV29-1
CDR3nt: TGCAGCGTCCCCGCGTGGGACACTGAAGCTTTCTTT
CDR3aa: CSVPAWDTEAFF

d_gene: -
abundance: -
j_gene: TRBJ1-3
v_gene: TRBV25-1
CDR3nt: TGTGCCAGCAGTGAATCCGACGGCTCTGGAAACACCATATATTTT
CDR3aa: CASSESDGSGNTIYF

d_gene: -
abundance: few
j_gene: TRBJ2-7
v_gene: TRBV27
CDR3nt: TGTGCCAGCAGTTCCCACGGGGGCTCCACTCCCTACGAGCAGTACTTC
CDR3aa: CASSSHGGSTPYEQYF

d_gene: TRBD2
abundance: once
j_gene: TRBJ2-3
v_gene: TRBV15
CDR3nt: TGTGCCACCAGTCAAGGACTAGCAGCAGATACGCAGTATTTT
CDR3aa: CATSQGLAADTQYF

d_gene: TRBD2
abundance: -
j_gene: TRBJ2-1
v_gene: TRBV7-2
CDR3nt: TGTGCCAGCAGCTTTAGCGGGGGGGCAGTAGAGCAGTTCTTC
CDR3aa: CASSFSGGAVEQFF

d_gene: TRBD1
abundance: -
j_gene: TRBJ1-2
v_gene: TRBV2
CDR3nt: TGTGCCAGCAGTGAAAGGGGGACAGGCTATGGCTACACCTTC
CDR3aa: CASSERGTGYGYTF

d_gene: -
abundance: -
j_gene: TRBJ1-2
v_gene: TRBV7-3
CDR3nt: TGTGCCAGCAGCACATCCTCGGGTTCGGGCTACACCTTC
CDR3aa: CASSTSSGSGYTF

d_gene: TRBD1
abundance: few
j_gene: TRBJ2-1
v_gene: TRBV10-3
CDR3nt: TGTGCCATCAGCGGGACAGGGAATGAGCAGTTCTTC
CDR3aa: CAISGTGNEQFF

d_gene: TRBD1
abundance: few
j_gene: TRBJ1-6
v_gene: TRBV27
CDR3nt: TGTGCCAGCAGCCGGGACAGGGCCAATTCACCCCTCCACTTT
CDR3aa: CASSRDRANSPLHF

d_gene: -
abundance: -
j_gene: TRBJ2-1
v_gene: TRBV7-3
CDR3nt: TGTGCCAGCAGCTTAATTTCTAGCCACAATGAGCAGTTCTTC
CDR3aa: CASSLISSHNEQFF

d_gene: -
abundance: -
j_gene: TRBJ1-2
v_gene: TRBV6-2/TRBV6-3
CDR3nt: TGTGCCAGCAGTTACTTCCAGGGCGATGGCTACACCTTC
CDR3aa: CASSYFQGDGYTF

d_gene: -
abundance: -
j_gene: TRBJ2-6
v_gene: TRBV7-9
CDR3nt: TGTGCCAGCAGCTTAGGTCTGAGGGTGAACTCTGGGGCCAACGTCCTGACTTTC
CDR3aa: CASSLGLRVNSGANVLTF

d_gene: -
abundance: -
j_gene: TRBJ2-3
v_gene: TRBV6-2/TRBV6-3
CDR3nt: TGTGCCAGCAGTTCCAGCGCAGATACGCAGTATTTT
CDR3aa: CASSSSADTQYF

d_gene: TRBD1
abundance: -
j_gene: TRBJ2-7
v_gene: TRBV20-1
CDR3nt: TGCAGTGCTAGAGATGGGACAGGGTCTAAGGGTTCCTACGAGCAGTACTTC
CDR3aa: CSARDGTGSKGSYEQYF